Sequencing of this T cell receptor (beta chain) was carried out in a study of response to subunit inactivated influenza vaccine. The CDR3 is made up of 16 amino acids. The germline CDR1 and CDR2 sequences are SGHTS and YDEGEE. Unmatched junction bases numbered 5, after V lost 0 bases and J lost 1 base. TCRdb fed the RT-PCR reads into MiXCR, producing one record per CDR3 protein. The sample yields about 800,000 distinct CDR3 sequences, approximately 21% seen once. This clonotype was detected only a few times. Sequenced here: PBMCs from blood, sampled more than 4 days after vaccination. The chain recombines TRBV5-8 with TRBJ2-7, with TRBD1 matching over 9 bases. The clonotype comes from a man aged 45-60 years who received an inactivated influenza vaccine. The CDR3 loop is CASSLGGDRGSYEQYF. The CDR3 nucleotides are TGTGCCAGCAGCTTGGGCGGTGACAGGGGGTCCTACGAGCAGTACTTC.